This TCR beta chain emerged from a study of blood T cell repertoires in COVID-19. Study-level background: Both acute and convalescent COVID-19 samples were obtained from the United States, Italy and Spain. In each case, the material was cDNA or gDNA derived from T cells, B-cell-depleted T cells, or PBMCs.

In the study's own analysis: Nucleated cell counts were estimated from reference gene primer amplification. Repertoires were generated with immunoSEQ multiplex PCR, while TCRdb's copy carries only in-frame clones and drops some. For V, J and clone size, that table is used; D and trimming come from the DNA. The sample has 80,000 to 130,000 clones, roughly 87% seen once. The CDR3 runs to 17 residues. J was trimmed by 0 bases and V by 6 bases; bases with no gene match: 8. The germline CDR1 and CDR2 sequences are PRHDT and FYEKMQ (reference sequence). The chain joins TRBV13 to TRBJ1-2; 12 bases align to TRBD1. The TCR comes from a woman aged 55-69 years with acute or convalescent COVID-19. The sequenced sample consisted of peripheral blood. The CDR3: CASRFRDRGPSNYGYTF. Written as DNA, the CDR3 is TGTGCCAGCAGATTCCGGGACAGGGGGCCCTCTAACTATGGCTACACCTTC.